The rows below give T cell receptor beta chains drawn from one sample of a study of T cells in Graves' hyperthyroidism and ophthalmopathy. Each CDR3 protein is one row after TCRdb ran MiXCR on the multiplex PCR reads. The table has roughly 420,000 distinct CDR3 sequences, 15% to 19% seen once; the top ten hold about 7.7%. The specimen sequenced was blood. These TCRs come from a woman aged 18-29 years with Graves' hyperthyroidism. The CDR3 runs from the conserved cysteine through the conserved F or W. Fields, in order: clone size, J gene, D gene, V gene, CDR3 protein, CDR3 DNA. D genes are given only for firm matches. Where a row states a size, it is once, few, many or the class of an expanded clone; other rows omit it.

size: -
J: TRBJ2-7
D: TRBD2
V: TRBV6-1
CDR3: CASSLSGGAVRYEQYF
DNA: TGTGCCAGCAGTCTTAGCGGGGGGGCCGTTCGCTACGAGCAGTACTTC

size: many
J: TRBJ1-5
D: -
V: TRBV20-1
CDR3: CSAREKGKSNQPQHF
DNA: TGCAGTGCTAGAGAGAAGGGTAAGAGCAATCAGCCCCAGCATTTT

size: many
J: TRBJ1-2
D: -
V: TRBV7-3
CDR3: CASSLAAGTEGYGYTF
DNA: TGTGCCAGCAGCTTGGCGGCCGGCACAGAGGGCTATGGCTACACCTTC

size: many
J: TRBJ1-6
D: TRBD1
V: TRBV5-1
CDR3: CASSLEGANSPLHF
DNA: TGCGCCAGCAGCCTTGAGGGGGCTAATTCACCCCTCCACTTT

size: many
J: TRBJ1-2
D: -
V: TRBV2
CDR3: CASSEGRGPGYTF
DNA: TGTGCCAGCAGTGAGGGTAGAGGGCCAGGCTACACCTTC

size: many
J: TRBJ1-5
D: TRBD1
V: TRBV28
CDR3: CASRYAGGVNQPQHF
DNA: TGTGCCAGCAGATACGCAGGGGGGGTAAATCAGCCCCAGCATTTT

size: few
J: TRBJ1-1
D: -
V: TRBV20-1
CDR3: CSALSGRGNTEAFF
DNA: TGCAGTGCTCTCAGTGGCAGGGGGAACACTGAAGCTTTCTTT

size: many
J: TRBJ1-5
D: -
V: TRBV5-1
CDR3: CASSSLFRDVQPQHF
DNA: TGCGCCAGCAGCTCACTATTCCGGGACGTTCAGCCCCAGCATTTT

size: few
J: TRBJ1-2
D: -
V: TRBV27
CDR3: CASSLIAGYYGYTF
DNA: TGTGCCAGCAGTTTAATAGCAGGGTACTATGGCTACACCTTC

size: many
J: TRBJ1-4
D: TRBD1
V: TRBV27
CDR3: CASSSNDRGGNEKLFF
DNA: TGTGCCAGCAGTTCGAACGACAGGGGTGGTAATGAAAAACTGTTTTTT

size: -
J: TRBJ2-1
D: TRBD1
V: TRBV28
CDR3: CASSSGQYFLQFF
DNA: TGTGCCAGCAGTTCGGGACAGTACTTCCTGCAGTTCTTC

size: many
J: TRBJ1-6
D: -
V: TRBV3-1
CDR3: CASSQAWAGPSSPLHF
DNA: TGTGCCAGCAGCCAAGCGTGGGCGGGGCCGAGTTCACCCCTCCACTTT

size: many
J: TRBJ2-1
D: TRBD2
V: TRBV7-9
CDR3: CASSNVAGGRNEQFF
DNA: TGTGCCAGCAGCAACGTAGCGGGGGGGAGGAATGAGCAGTTCTTC

size: many
J: TRBJ2-1
D: TRBD1
V: TRBV11-2
CDR3: CASSRGQGLYNEQFF
DNA: TGTGCCAGCAGCAGAGGACAGGGTCTCTACAATGAGCAGTTCTTC

size: many
J: TRBJ2-2
D: TRBD2
V: TRBV2
CDR3: CASRWEGTGELFF
DNA: TGTGCCTCAAGGTGGGAGGGAACCGGGGAGCTGTTTTTT

size: few
J: TRBJ2-7
D: -
V: TRBV6-6
CDR3: CASSYGSYYEQYF
DNA: TGTGCCAGCAGTTACGGCTCTTACTACGAGCAGTACTTC

size: many
J: TRBJ2-1
D: -
V: TRBV5-1
CDR3: CASSSTSGYSYNEQFF
DNA: TGCGCCAGCAGCTCCACTTCGGGGTACTCCTACAATGAGCAGTTCTTC

size: -
J: TRBJ1-6
D: -
V: TRBV6-6
CDR3: CASSYSSGQNSPLHF
DNA: TGTGCCAGCAGTTACTCGTCAGGGCAGAATTCACCCCTCCACTTT

size: many
J: TRBJ2-3
D: TRBD2
V: TRBV6-4
CDR3: CASRTSGASTDTQYF
DNA: TGTGCCAGCAGGACTAGCGGGGCTAGCACAGATACGCAGTATTTT

size: many
J: TRBJ1-1
D: -
V: TRBV7-9
CDR3: CASSLRTIEAFF
DNA: TGTGCCAGCAGCTTACGGACGATTGAAGCTTTCTTT

size: few
J: TRBJ2-2
D: -
V: TRBV5-1
CDR3: CASSVTASNTGELFF
DNA: TGCGCCAGCAGCGTGACAGCGAGTAACACCGGGGAGCTGTTTTTT

size: -
J: TRBJ2-7
D: -
V: TRBV28
CDR3: CASRGAEYEQYF
DNA: TGTGCCAGCAGAGGGGCGGAGTACGAGCAGTACTTC

size: many
J: TRBJ2-7
D: TRBD2
V: TRBV11-3
CDR3: CASSSEGGLAVYEQYF
DNA: TGTGCCAGCAGCTCAGAGGGGGGACTAGCGGTATACGAGCAGTACTTC

size: -
J: TRBJ2-1
D: TRBD2
V: TRBV4-2
CDR3: CASSYLAAASYNEQFF
DNA: TGTGCCAGCAGCTACCTAGCGGCCGCATCCTACAATGAGCAGTTCTTC

size: -
J: TRBJ1-2
D: -
V: TRBV5-1
CDR3: CASSLYGGNYGYTF
DNA: TGTGCCAGCAGCTTATATGGGGGAAACTATGGCTACACCTTC

size: many
J: TRBJ2-1
D: -
V: TRBV19
CDR3: CASSGLQGILYNEQFF
DNA: TGTGCCAGTAGTGGACTACAGGGGATCCTTTACAATGAGCAGTTCTTC

size: -
J: TRBJ2-5
D: -
V: TRBV3-1
CDR3: CASSLGRRQGSETQYF
DNA: TGTGCCAGCAGCTTAGGTCGTCGGCAGGGATCAGAGACCCAGTACTTC

size: many
J: TRBJ2-5
D: -
V: TRBV25-1
CDR3: CASSEYPEETQYF
DNA: TGTGCCAGCAGTGAATATCCCGAAGAGACCCAGTACTTC

size: once
J: TRBJ2-3
D: TRBD1
V: TRBV11-2
CDR3: CASSPRTGISTDTQYF
DNA: TGTGCCAGCAGCCCCCGGACAGGGATAAGCACAGATACGCAGTATTTT

size: many
J: TRBJ1-1
D: -
V: TRBV11-3
CDR3: CASSLDIGTVEAFF
DNA: TGTGCCAGCAGCTTAGATATTGGAACAGTTGAAGCTTTCTTT

size: many
J: TRBJ2-3
D: TRBD2
V: TRBV7-9
CDR3: CASRRLAGSADTQYF
DNA: TGTGCCAGCAGAAGACTAGCGGGGAGCGCAGATACGCAGTATTTT

size: few
J: TRBJ2-7
D: -
V: TRBV6-1
CDR3: CASSFADGYEQYF
DNA: TGTGCCAGCAGTTTCGCCGACGGATACGAGCAGTACTTC

size: -
J: TRBJ2-3
D: -
V: TRBV7-2
CDR3: CASSPLERVGADTQYF
DNA: TGTGCCAGCAGCCCCCTGGAGAGGGTTGGCGCAGATACGCAGTATTTT

size: -
J: TRBJ2-2
D: TRBD1
V: TRBV12-3/TRBV12-4
CDR3: CASSRGPGQGADTGELFF
DNA: TGTGCCAGCAGCAGGGGCCCGGGACAGGGGGCGGACACCGGGGAGCTGTTTTTT

size: -
J: TRBJ1-1
D: -
V: TRBV20-1
CDR3: CSASGVSTEAFF
DNA: TGCAGTGCTAGCGGGGTATCCACTGAAGCTTTCTTT

size: many
J: TRBJ2-7
D: TRBD1
V: TRBV5-1
CDR3: CASRSGQGVDEQYF
DNA: TGCGCCAGCAGATCGGGACAGGGGGTTGACGAGCAGTACTTC

size: few
J: TRBJ2-1
D: -
V: TRBV20-1
CDR3: CSARAYLSSYNEQFF
DNA: TGCAGTGCTAGAGCCTACCTAAGCTCCTACAATGAGCAGTTCTTC

size: -
J: TRBJ1-4
D: -
V: TRBV12-3/TRBV12-4
CDR3: CASTPSGFNEKLFF
DNA: TGTGCCAGCACCCCGAGCGGATTCAATGAAAAACTGTTTTTT

size: few
J: TRBJ1-6
D: -
V: TRBV7-9
CDR3: CASSLGLYNSPLHF
DNA: TGTGCCAGCAGTTTGGGACTGTATAATTCACCCCTCCACTTT

size: many
J: TRBJ1-4
D: -
V: TRBV2
CDR3: CASKETAINEKLFF
DNA: TGTGCCAGCAAGGAAACAGCTATTAATGAAAAACTGTTTTTT

size: -
J: TRBJ1-5
D: TRBD1
V: TRBV12-3/TRBV12-4
CDR3: CASSLRTGRNQPQHF
DNA: TGTGCCAGCAGTCTTCGGACAGGGAGAAATCAGCCCCAGCATTTT

size: many
J: TRBJ1-1
D: -
V: TRBV3-1
CDR3: CASRSTGNTEAFF
DNA: TGTGCCAGCCGCTCGACGGGGAACACTGAAGCTTTCTTT

size: few
J: TRBJ1-1
D: TRBD1
V: TRBV5-6
CDR3: CASSRTGALMNTEAFF
DNA: TGTGCCAGCAGCCGTACAGGGGCACTCATGAACACTGAAGCTTTCTTT

size: many
J: TRBJ1-2
D: -
V: TRBV12-3/TRBV12-4
CDR3: CASSLSLYGYTF
DNA: TGTGCCAGCAGTTTGTCACTCTATGGCTACACCTTC

size: -
J: TRBJ2-7
D: -
V: TRBV5-8
CDR3: CASSLQAEEQYF
DNA: TGTGCCAGCAGTTTGCAGGCGGAGGAGCAGTACTTC

size: many
J: TRBJ2-1
D: TRBD2
V: TRBV20-1
CDR3: CSARAASGYYNEQFF
DNA: TGCAGTGCTAGGGCTGCTAGCGGATATTACAATGAGCAGTTCTTC

size: many
J: TRBJ2-3
D: -
V: TRBV6-5
CDR3: CASSYSPGWGTDTQYF
DNA: TGTGCCAGCAGTTACTCCCCGGGGTGGGGCACAGATACGCAGTATTTT

size: -
J: TRBJ1-5
D: -
V: TRBV10-3
CDR3: CAISMDSYSNQPQHF
DNA: TGTGCCATCAGTATGGACAGCTATAGCAATCAGCCCCAGCATTTT

size: many
J: TRBJ1-1
D: -
V: TRBV27
CDR3: CASRRGQGVDTEAFF
DNA: TGTGCCAGCAGAAGGGGCCAAGGGGTCGACACTGAAGCTTTCTTT

size: many
J: TRBJ2-1
D: TRBD2
V: TRBV7-9
CDR3: CASSRAATSGGNEQFF
DNA: TGTGCCAGCAGCCGCGCCGCCACTAGCGGGGGGAATGAGCAGTTCTTC

size: many
J: TRBJ2-1
D: TRBD2
V: TRBV30
CDR3: CAWDSGSIGHEQFF
DNA: TGTGCCTGGGATAGCGGGAGTATTGGCCATGAGCAGTTCTTC

size: many
J: TRBJ2-3
D: TRBD2
V: TRBV3-1
CDR3: CASSLRAGVSTDTQYF
DNA: TGTGCCAGCAGCCTGAGAGCGGGGGTGAGCACAGATACGCAGTATTTT

size: many
J: TRBJ1-4
D: TRBD1
V: TRBV6-1
CDR3: CASSRTGTGNEKLFF
DNA: TGTGCCAGCAGTAGAACCGGGACAGGGAACGAAAAACTGTTTTTT

size: many
J: TRBJ2-7
D: -
V: TRBV6-1
CDR3: CASSETDGSPHEQYF
DNA: TGTGCCAGCAGTGAAACCGACGGGAGTCCCCACGAGCAGTACTTC

size: many
J: TRBJ1-5
D: TRBD1
V: TRBV27
CDR3: CASKQGGQPQHF
DNA: TGTGCCAGCAAACAGGGGGGCCAGCCCCAGCATTTT

size: -
J: TRBJ1-6
D: -
V: TRBV11-2
CDR3: CASSSTGAYNSPLHF
DNA: TGTGCCAGCAGCTCAACCGGGGCCTATAATTCACCCCTCCACTTT

size: many
J: TRBJ1-4
D: -
V: TRBV18
CDR3: CASSPPGKNEKLFF
DNA: TGTGCCAGCTCACCACCGGGGAAGAATGAAAAACTGTTTTTT

size: many
J: TRBJ2-1
D: TRBD2
V: TRBV28
CDR3: CASSKRPRTSRPYNEQFF
DNA: TGTGCCAGCAGTAAACGACCCCGGACTAGTCGGCCCTACAATGAGCAGTTCTTC

size: -
J: TRBJ1-2
D: -
V: TRBV20-1
CDR3: CSARFRGFDGYTF
DNA: TGCAGTGCTAGATTTCGGGGGTTCGATGGCTACACCTTC

size: many
J: TRBJ2-3
D: TRBD2
V: TRBV12-5
CDR3: CASGLLPGLGTDTQYF
DNA: TGTGCTAGTGGTTTGCTTCCGGGACTAGGCACAGATACGCAGTATTTT